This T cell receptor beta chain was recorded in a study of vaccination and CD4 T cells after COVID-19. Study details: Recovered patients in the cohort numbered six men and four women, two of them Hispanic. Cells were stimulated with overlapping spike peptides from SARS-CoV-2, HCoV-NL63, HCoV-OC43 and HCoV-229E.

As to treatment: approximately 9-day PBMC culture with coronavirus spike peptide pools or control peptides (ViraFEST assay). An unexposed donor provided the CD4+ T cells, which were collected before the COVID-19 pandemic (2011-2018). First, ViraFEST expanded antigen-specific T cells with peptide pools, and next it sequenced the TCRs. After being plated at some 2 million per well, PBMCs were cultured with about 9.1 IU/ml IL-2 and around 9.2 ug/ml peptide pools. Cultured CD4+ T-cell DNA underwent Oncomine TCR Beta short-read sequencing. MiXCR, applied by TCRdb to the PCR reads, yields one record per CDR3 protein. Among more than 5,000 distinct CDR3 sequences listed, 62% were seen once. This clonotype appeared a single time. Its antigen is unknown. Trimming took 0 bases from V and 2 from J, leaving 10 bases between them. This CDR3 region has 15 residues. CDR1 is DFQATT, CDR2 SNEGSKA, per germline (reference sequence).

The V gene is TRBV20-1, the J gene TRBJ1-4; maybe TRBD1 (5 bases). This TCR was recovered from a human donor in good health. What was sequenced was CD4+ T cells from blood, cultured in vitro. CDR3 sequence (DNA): TGCAGTGCTAGAGATCCGGGGGGGACTAATGAAAAACTGTTTTTT. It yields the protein CSARDPGGTNEKLFF.